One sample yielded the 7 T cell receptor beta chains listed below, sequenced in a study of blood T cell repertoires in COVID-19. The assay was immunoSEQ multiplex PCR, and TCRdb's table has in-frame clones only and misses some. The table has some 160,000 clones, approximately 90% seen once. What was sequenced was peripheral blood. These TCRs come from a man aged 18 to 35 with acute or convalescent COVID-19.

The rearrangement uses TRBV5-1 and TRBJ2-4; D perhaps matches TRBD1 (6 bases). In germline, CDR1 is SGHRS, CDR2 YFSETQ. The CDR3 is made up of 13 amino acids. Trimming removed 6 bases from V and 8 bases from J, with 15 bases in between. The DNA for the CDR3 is TGCGCCAGCAACCCAGGGGCATCGGACATTCAGTACTTC. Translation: CASNPGASDIQYF.

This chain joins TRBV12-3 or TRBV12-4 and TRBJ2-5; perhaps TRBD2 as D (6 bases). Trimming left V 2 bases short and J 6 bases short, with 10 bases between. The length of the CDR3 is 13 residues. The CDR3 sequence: CASSLMGGKTQYF. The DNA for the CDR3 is TGTGCCAGCAGTTTAATGGGGGGAAAGACCCAGTACTTC.

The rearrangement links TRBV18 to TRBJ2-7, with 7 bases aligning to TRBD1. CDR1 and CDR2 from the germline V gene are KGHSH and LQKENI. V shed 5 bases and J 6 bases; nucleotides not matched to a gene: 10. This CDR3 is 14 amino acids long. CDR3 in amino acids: CASSERQTGREQYF. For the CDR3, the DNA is TGTGCCAGCTCAGAAAGACAGACAGGGCGCGAGCAGTACTTC.

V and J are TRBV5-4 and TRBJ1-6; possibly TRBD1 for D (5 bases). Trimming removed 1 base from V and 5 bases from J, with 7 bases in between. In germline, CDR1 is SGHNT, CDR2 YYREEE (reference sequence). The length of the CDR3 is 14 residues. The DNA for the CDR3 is TGTGCCAGCAGCTTGCCGGGGGATAATTCACCCCTCCACTTT. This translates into CASSLPGDNSPLHF.

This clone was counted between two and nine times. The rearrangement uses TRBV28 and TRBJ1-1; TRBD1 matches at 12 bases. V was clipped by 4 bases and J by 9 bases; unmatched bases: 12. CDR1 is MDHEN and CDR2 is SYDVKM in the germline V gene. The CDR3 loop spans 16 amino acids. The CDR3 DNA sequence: TGTGCCAGCAGTTCCTCGCTGGGGGACAGGGGGCAGAAAGCTTTCTTT. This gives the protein CASSSSLGDRGQKAFF.

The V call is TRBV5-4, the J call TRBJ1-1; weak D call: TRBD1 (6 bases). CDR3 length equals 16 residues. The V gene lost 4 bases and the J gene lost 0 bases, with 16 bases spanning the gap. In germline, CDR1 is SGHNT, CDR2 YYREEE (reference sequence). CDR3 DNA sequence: TGTGCCAGCAGCCCTGCCCAACAGGGTATGAACACTGAAGCTTTCTTT. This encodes CASSPAQQGMNTEAFF.

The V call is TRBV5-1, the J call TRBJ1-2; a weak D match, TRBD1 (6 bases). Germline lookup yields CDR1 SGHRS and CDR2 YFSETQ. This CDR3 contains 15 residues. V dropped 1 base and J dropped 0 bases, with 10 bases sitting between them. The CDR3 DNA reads TGCGCCAGCAGCTTGACAGGGCTATCTAACTATGGCTACACCTTC. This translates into CASSLTGLSNYGYTF.